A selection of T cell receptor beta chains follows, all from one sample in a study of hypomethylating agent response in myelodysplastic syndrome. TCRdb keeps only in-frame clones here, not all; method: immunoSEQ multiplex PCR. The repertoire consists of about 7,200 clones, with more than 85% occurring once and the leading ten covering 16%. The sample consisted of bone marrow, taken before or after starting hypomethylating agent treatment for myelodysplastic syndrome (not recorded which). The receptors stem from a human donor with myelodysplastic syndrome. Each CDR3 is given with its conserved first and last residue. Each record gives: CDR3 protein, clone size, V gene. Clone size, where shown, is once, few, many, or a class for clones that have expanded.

CDR3 protein: CASSAGQYPEAFF; clone size: NA; V gene: TRBV5-1
CDR3 protein: CASGPGQNNSPLHF; clone size: few; V gene: TRBV12-5
CDR3 protein: CASSSTDSQGRGYTF; clone size: NA; V gene: TRBV6-6
CDR3 protein: CASGLGLRELFF; clone size: NA; V gene: TRBV12-5
CDR3 protein: CASSVGNNWRDTQYF; clone size: once; V gene: TRBV9
CDR3 protein: CASSFRRDITYEQYF; clone size: NA; V gene: TRBV7-8
CDR3 protein: CASSFLQGADTQYF; clone size: NA; V gene: TRBV5-1
CDR3 protein: CACRGSEQFF; clone size: once; V gene: TRBV19
CDR3 protein: CASSPGYLSNQPQHF; clone size: few; V gene: TRBV7-2
CDR3 protein: CASSFGSVVETQYF; clone size: NA; V gene: TRBV5-4
CDR3 protein: CASGREGPMGANVLTF; clone size: NA; V gene: TRBV19